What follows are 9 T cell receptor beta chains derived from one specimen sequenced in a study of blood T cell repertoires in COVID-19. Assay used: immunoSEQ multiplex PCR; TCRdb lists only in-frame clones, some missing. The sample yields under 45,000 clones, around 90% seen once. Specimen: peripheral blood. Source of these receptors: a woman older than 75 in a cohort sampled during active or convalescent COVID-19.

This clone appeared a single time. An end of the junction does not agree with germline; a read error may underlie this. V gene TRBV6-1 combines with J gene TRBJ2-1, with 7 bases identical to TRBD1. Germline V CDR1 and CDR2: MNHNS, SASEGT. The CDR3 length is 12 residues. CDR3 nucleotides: TGTGCCAGCAGTCAAGCAGGGGGTGAGCAGTTCTTC. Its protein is CASSQAGGEQFF.

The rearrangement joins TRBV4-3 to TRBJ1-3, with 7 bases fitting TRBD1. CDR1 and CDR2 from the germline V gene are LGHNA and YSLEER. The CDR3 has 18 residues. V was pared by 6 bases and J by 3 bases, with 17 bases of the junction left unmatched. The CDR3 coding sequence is TGCGCCAGCAGTCTTACTCGGGGACAGACGCTCTTTGGAAACACCATATATTTT. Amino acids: CASSLTRGQTLFGNTIYF.

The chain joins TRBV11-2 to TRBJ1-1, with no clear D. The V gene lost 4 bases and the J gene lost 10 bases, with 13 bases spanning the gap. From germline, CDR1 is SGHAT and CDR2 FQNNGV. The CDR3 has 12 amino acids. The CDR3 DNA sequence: TGTGCCAGCAGCTCGTCTAGGATCAGAGCTTTCTTT. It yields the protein CASSSSRIRAFF.

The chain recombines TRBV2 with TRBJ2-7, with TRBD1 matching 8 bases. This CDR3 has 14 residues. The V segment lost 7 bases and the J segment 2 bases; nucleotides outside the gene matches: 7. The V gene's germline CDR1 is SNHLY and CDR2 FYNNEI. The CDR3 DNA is TGTGCCAGCACCGCCGGACAGGGAACCTACGAGCAGTACTTC. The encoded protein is CASTAGQGTYEQYF.

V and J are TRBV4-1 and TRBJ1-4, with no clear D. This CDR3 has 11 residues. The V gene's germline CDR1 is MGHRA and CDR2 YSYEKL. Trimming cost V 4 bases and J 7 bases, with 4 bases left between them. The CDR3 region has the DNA TGCGCCAGCAGCCTCCGTGAAAAACTGTTTTTT. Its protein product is CASSLREKLFF.

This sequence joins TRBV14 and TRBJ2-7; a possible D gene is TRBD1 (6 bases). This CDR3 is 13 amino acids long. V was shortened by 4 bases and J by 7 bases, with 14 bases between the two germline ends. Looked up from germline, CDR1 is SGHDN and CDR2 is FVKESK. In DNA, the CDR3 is TGTGCCAGCAGCCGGACAGAGATGACTGAGCAGTACTTC. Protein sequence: CASSRTEMTEQYF.

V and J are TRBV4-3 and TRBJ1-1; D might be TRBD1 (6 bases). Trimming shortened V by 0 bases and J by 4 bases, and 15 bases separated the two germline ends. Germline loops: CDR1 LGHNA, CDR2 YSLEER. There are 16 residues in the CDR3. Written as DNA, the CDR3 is TGCGCCAGCAGCCAAGACAGGGGAGATGGGATCACTGAAGCTTTCTTT. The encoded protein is CASSQDRGDGITEAFF.

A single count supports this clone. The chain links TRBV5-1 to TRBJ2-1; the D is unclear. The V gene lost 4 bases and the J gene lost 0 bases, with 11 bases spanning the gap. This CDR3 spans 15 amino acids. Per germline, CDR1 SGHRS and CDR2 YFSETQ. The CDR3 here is CASSPQTGSYNEQFF. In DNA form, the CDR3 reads TGCGCCAGCAGCCCCCAGACGGGCTCCTACAATGAGCAGTTCTTC.

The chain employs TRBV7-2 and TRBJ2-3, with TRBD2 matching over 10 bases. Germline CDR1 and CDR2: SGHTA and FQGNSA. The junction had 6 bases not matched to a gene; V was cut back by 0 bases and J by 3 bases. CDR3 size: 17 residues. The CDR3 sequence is CASSLAMSSGRTDTQYF. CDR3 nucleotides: TGTGCCAGCAGCTTAGCAATGTCTAGCGGGAGAACAGATACGCAGTATTTT.